These 8 T cell receptor beta chains share one sample of origin, sequenced in a study of control samples from healthy donors and cancer patients (dated by TCRdb to 2020 to 2021). Library creation used the immunoSEQ multiplex PCR assay. TCRdb carries this immuneACCESS record with in-frame sequences only. Its versions omit some clonotypes, under half of them owing to an unresolved V gene in the studies checked, with the rest unexplained. This sample lists around 130,000 clones; 70% to 90% were detected once. The ten biggest clones cover about 3.4% of the sample. The sequencing sample was made of blood. All receptors derive from a man aged 45 to 65 in good health.

V is TRBV5-6 and J is TRBJ2-1; TRBD1 matches 7 bases. The CDR3 sequence is 18 residues long. Germline lookup yields CDR1 SGHDT and CDR2 YYEEEE. V was pared by 0 bases and J by 3 bases, with 12 bases of the junction left unmatched. This CDR3 reads CASSLVAFDRVFYNEQFF. The DNA of the CDR3 is TGTGCCAGCAGCTTGGTGGCTTTCGACAGGGTTTTCTACAATGAGCAGTTCTTC.

The chain carries TRBV20-1 and TRBJ2-1; no definite D call. The CDR3 is 11 residues long. CDR1 is DFQATT and CDR2 is SNEGSKA in the germline V gene (reference sequence). Trimming cost V 4 bases and J 6 bases, with 7 bases left between them. The CDR3 loop reads CSAKLLNEQFF. CDR3 in DNA: TGCAGTGCTAAACTCCTCAATGAGCAGTTCTTC.

The V and J genes are TRBV10-1 and TRBJ1-1; D is perhaps TRBD1 (5 bases). Germline V lookup: CDR1 WNHNN, CDR2 SYGVQD (reference sequence). The CDR3 has 15 amino acids. Trimming shortened V by 7 bases and J by 6 bases, and 21 bases separated the two germline ends. The CDR3 DNA is TGCGCCAGCACTGGTGGGGGAACGGTGAATCCTGAAGCTTTCTTT. Its protein is CASTGGGTVNPEAFF.

This clone was recorded once. In DNA form, the CDR3 reads TGTGCCTGGAAAGGACCGTCCCCCCTCCAGCCCCAGCATTTT. Translated, it gives CAWKGPSPLQPQHF. The gene calls are TRBV30 and TRBJ1-5; D uncertain. V lost 4 bases and J lost 7, with 17 bases in between. Per germline, CDR1 GTSNPN and CDR2 SVGIG (reference sequence). The CDR3 consists of 14 residues.

Written as DNA, the CDR3 is TGTGCCAGCATGGAGGGGGCGAACACCGGGGAGCTGTTTTTT. Protein product: CASMEGANTGELFF. The chain carries TRBV2 and TRBJ2-2; D possibly uses TRBD1 or TRBD2 (6 bases each). The V gene lost 7 bases and the J gene lost 0 bases, with 9 bases spanning the gap. This CDR3 comprises 14 residues. Germline lookup yields CDR1 SNHLY and CDR2 FYNNEI. Variable domain in full (rest from reference TRBV2 and TRBJ2-2): EPEVTQTPSHQVTQMGQEVILRCVPISNHLYFYWYRQILGQKVEFLVSFYNNEISEKSEIFDDQFSVERPDGSNFTLKIRSTKLEDSAMYFCASMEGANTGELFFGEGSRLTVL.

The chain has TRBV19 and TRBJ1-1; no reliable D call. The V and J ends lost 6 bases and 7 bases respectively, with 12 bases between them. This CDR3 has 12 amino acids. Germline lookup yields CDR1 LNHDA and CDR2 SQIVND (reference sequence). This CDR3 is CASSLGMSEAFF. CDR3 DNA: TGTGCCAGTAGCCTCGGGATGAGTGAAGCTTTCTTT.

V gene TRBV5-1 combines with J gene TRBJ2-5; 8 bases line up with TRBD1. Germline V gene data show CDR1 as SGHRS and CDR2 as YFSETQ. V dropped 0 bases and J dropped 3; count of bases not matched to a gene: 1. The CDR3 covers 14 residues. The CDR3 is CASSLGTGKETQYF. The CDR3 coding sequence is TGCGCCAGCAGCTTGGGGACAGGGAAAGAGACCCAGTACTTC. The full variable domain, rest sourced from reference TRBV5-1 and TRBJ2-5, is KAGVTQTPRYLIKTRGQQVTLSCSPISGHRSVSWYQQTPGQGLQFLFEYFSETQRNKGNFPGRFSGRQFSNSRSEMNVSTLELGDSALYLCASSLGTGKETQYFGPGTRLLVL.

The sample holds a few counts of this clone. V is TRBV2 and J is TRBJ1-5; a possible D gene is TRBD1 (6 bases). Germline-derived CDR1 and CDR2 are SNHLY and FYNNEI. The CDR3 totals 13 residues. Trimming cost V 7 bases and J 4 bases, with 11 bases left between them. The DNA of the CDR3 is TGTGCCAGCACTCTCGACAGGAATCAGCCCCAGCATTTT. Translation: CASTLDRNQPQHF.